What follows are 24 T cell receptor beta chains derived from one specimen sequenced in a study of blood T cell repertoires in COVID-19. TCRdb's copy holds only in-frame clones and misses some; the assay was immunoSEQ multiplex PCR. Altogether about 190,000 clones are present, around 87% being singletons, with the ten largest covering about 2.6%. The sequencing sample was made of peripheral blood. These receptors originate from a man aged 35 to 55 with active or convalescent COVID-19.

The V and J genes are TRBV4-1 and TRBJ2-4, with 7 nucleotides matching TRBD2. Germline values: CDR1 MGHRA, CDR2 YSYEKL. The J segment lost 0 bases and the V segment lost 3 bases, leaving 14 bases of the junction unmatched. The CDR3 covers 19 residues. The CDR3 coding sequence is TGCGCCAGCAGCCAGGGAGCCCTAGCGGAAATGCTAGCCAAAAACATTCAGTACTTC. This sequence encodes CASSQGALAEMLAKNIQYF.

This clone was observed a handful of times. The genes are TRBV6-6 and TRBJ2-7; TRBD1 matches at 10 bases. The V gene's germline CDR1 is MNHNY and CDR2 SVGAGI (reference sequence). The V segment lost 5 bases and the J segment 6 bases; nucleotides outside the gene matches: 7. The CDR3 is 14 amino acids. CDR3 in amino acids: CASSVPGQGTEQYF. DNA for the CDR3: TGTGCCAGCAGTGTACCGGGACAGGGGACCGAGCAGTACTTC.

The V gene is TRBV30, the J gene TRBJ1-1, with a possible D match to TRBD1 (5 bases). This CDR3 contains 11 residues. Germline lookup yields CDR1 GTSNPN and CDR2 SVGIG (reference sequence). V was clipped by 2 bases and J by 6 bases, with 7 bases between them. Here the CDR3 DNA reads TGTGCCTGGAGTCACAGGTCTGAAGCTTTCTTT. This gives the protein CAWSHRSEAFF.

This clone showed up just once. The V gene is TRBV4-1, the J gene TRBJ2-5, with 8 nucleotides matching TRBD1. CDR1 MGHRA and CDR2 YSYEKL come from the germline V gene. The length of the CDR3 is 15 residues. Unmatched junction bases numbered 9, after V lost 5 bases and J lost 4 bases. The CDR3 sequence: CASSLKTGAGETQYF. Written as DNA, the CDR3 is TGCGCCAGCAGCTTAAAGACAGGGGCGGGAGAGACCCAGTACTTC.

CDR3 DNA: TGCGCCAGCAGCCATGTCACAGGGGGTGAAGAGACCCAGTACTTC. Protein: CASSHVTGGEETQYF. This chain uses TRBV4-1 with TRBJ2-5; TRBD1 matches 8 bases. J was trimmed by 3 bases and V by 3 bases; bases with no gene match: 6. The CDR3 totals 15 residues. Germline CDR1 reads MGHRA; CDR2 reads YSYEKL.

V usage is TRBV28 and J usage is TRBJ1-2; TRBD1 agrees at 9 bases. The length of the CDR3 is 13 residues. Germline-derived CDR1 and CDR2 are MDHEN and SYDVKM. J was trimmed by 4 bases and V by 6 bases; bases with no gene match: 3. The CDR3 DNA is TGTGCCAGCAGCCAGACAGGGGGCTATGGCTACACCTTC. Amino acids: CASSQTGGYGYTF.

This clone came up once. In DNA, the CDR3 is TGCGCCAGCAGCGGTGAATTGGATGCGGCTAATGAAAAACTGTTTTTT. Its translation is CASSGELDAANEKLFF. The V call is TRBV5-1, the J call TRBJ1-4, with D uncertain. The V and J ends lost 4 bases and 3 bases respectively, with 16 bases between them. Germline V gene lookup returns CDR1 SGHRS and CDR2 YFSETQ. This CDR3 comprises 16 residues.

The CDR3 loop reads CASSLGDRGFF. The CDR3 DNA follows: TGTGCCAGCAGCTTGGGGGACAGGGGGTTCTTC. This rearrangement joins TRBV5-5 to TRBJ2-1, with TRBD1 matching 10 bases. The ends lost 0 bases at V and 15 bases at J; junction bases unmatched: 0. The CDR3 has 11 amino acids. Per germline, CDR1 SGHKS and CDR2 YYEKEE (reference sequence).

The V gene is TRBV10-2, the J gene TRBJ2-5; tentative D call: TRBD2 (6 bases). Trimming stripped 3 bases from V and 3 bases from J, with 11 bases between. Germline V gives CDR1 WSHSY, CDR2 SAAADI. CDR3 length: 14 amino acids. In nucleotides, the CDR3 is TGCGCCAGCAGTGAACTCAGACTAGAAGAGACCCAGTACTTC. Translating it yields CASSELRLEETQYF.

V and J are TRBV5-1 and TRBJ2-2; D is perhaps TRBD2 (7 bases). Germline V gene lookup returns CDR1 SGHRS and CDR2 YFSETQ. CDR3 size: 16 residues. V was cut by 6 bases and J by 0 bases, with 15 bases left in between. The DNA for the CDR3 is TGCGCCAGCAAGGGGGGGGGCCGCGCGAACACCGGGGAGCTGTTTTTT. Translated, it gives CASKGGGRANTGELFF.

The J gene is TRBJ2-7, the V gene TRBV5-1; 7 bases are a match to TRBD1. CDR3 size: 14 residues. Germline V gene data show CDR1 as SGHRS and CDR2 as YFSETQ. The V gene end was trimmed by 0 bases and the J gene end by 1 base; junction bases not matched to a gene: 1. CDR3 amino acids: CASSLGQGSYEQYF. The CDR3 DNA is TGCGCCAGCAGCTTGGGACAGGGATCCTACGAGCAGTACTTC. The full variable domain, rest sourced from reference TRBV5-1 and TRBJ2-7, is KAGVTQTPRYLIKTRGQQVTLSCSPISGHRSVSWYQQTPGQGLQFLFEYFSETQRNKGNFPGRFSGRQFSNSRSEMNVSTLELGDSALYLCASSLGQGSYEQYFGPGTRLTVT.

This chain connects TRBV14 to TRBJ2-7; tentative D call: TRBD1 (5 bases). Per the germline V gene, CDR1 is SGHDN and CDR2 is FVKESK. Trimming left V 0 bases short and J 2 bases short, with 8 bases between. CDR3 size: 14 residues. CDR3 sequence (DNA): TGTGCCAGCAGCCAAGATCAGGGAACCTACGAGCAGTACTTC. Translated: CASSQDQGTYEQYF.

This clone was recorded a few times. The V gene is TRBV7-9, the J gene TRBJ1-2; D is undetermined. CDR3 size: 12 residues. V lost 5 bases, J lost 5 bases, and 9 bases lay in between. Per germline, CDR1 SEHNR and CDR2 FQNEAQ (reference sequence). The CDR3 coding sequence is TGTGCCAGCAGCGCGGGGAATTATGGCTACACCTTC. As protein: CASSAGNYGYTF. Together with reference TRBV7-9 and TRBJ1-2, the CDR3 gives the full variable domain: DTGVSQNPRHKITKRGQNVTFRCDPISEHNRLYWYRQTLGQGPEFLTYFQNEAQLEKSRLLSDRFSAERPKGSFSTLEIQRTEQGDSAMYLCASSAGNYGYTFGSGTRLTVV.

Remarks on this clone: A junction boundary mismatches the germline segment, possibly from a read error. V usage is TRBV6-5 and J usage is TRBJ2-3, with D unclear. Germline lookup yields CDR1 MNHEY and CDR2 SVGAGI. This CDR3 contains 11 residues. CDR3 sequence (DNA): TGTGCCAGCACTTACCGTGATACGCAGTATTTT. This codes for CASTYRDTQYF.

This clone was counted a single time. This chain joins TRBV7-2 and TRBJ1-1; D possibly corresponds to TRBD1 (5 bases). Germline V gene lookup returns CDR1 SGHTA and CDR2 FQGNSA. CDR3 length equals 13 residues. V lost 5 bases to trimming and J lost 0 bases, with 7 bases between them. In nucleotides, the CDR3 is TGTGCCAGCAGCCAGGACATGAACACTGAAGCTTTCTTT. Its protein product is CASSQDMNTEAFF.

The chain carries TRBV5-1 and TRBJ2-7; D perhaps matches TRBD2 (5 bases). The CDR3 consists of 11 residues. The V gene lost 4 bases and the J gene lost 6 bases, with 8 bases spanning the gap. Germline lookup yields CDR1 SGHRS and CDR2 YFSETQ. The DNA of the CDR3 is TGCGCCAGCAGCGGGAGCTCCGAGCAGTACTTC. Residues: CASSGSSEQYF. The variable domain in full, completed from reference TRBV5-1 and TRBJ2-7, reads KAGVTQTPRYLIKTRGQQVTLSCSPISGHRSVSWYQQTPGQGLQFLFEYFSETQRNKGNFPGRFSGRQFSNSRSEMNVSTLELGDSALYLCASSGSSEQYFGPGTRLTVT.

This clone has more than one count but fewer than ten. The chain joins TRBV6-5 to TRBJ1-2, with 7 bases aligning to TRBD1. This CDR3 region has 13 residues. Germline values: CDR1 MNHEY, CDR2 SVGAGI. The trim removed 5 bases at V and 8 bases at J, leaving 8 bases unmatched. CDR3 in DNA: TGTGCCAGCAGTCCCCGAGGGACAGCCGGCTACACCTTC. Translated, it gives CASSPRGTAGYTF.

V gene TRBV2 combines with J gene TRBJ1-6; 9 nucleotides line up with TRBD1. The trim removed 10 bases at V and 0 bases at J, leaving 10 bases unmatched. The V gene's germline CDR1 is SNHLY and CDR2 FYNNEI. The CDR3 consists of 17 residues. The CDR3 spells CATCRDRVSSYNSPLHF. The CDR3 nucleotides are TGTGCCACATGCCGGGACAGGGTGAGCTCCTATAATTCACCCCTCCACTTT.

The V call is TRBV11-3, the J call TRBJ2-5, with D perhaps TRBD2 (6 bases). The CDR3 totals 13 residues. V was cut by 4 bases and J by 1 base, with 7 bases left in between. Germline assignment: CDR1 SGHNT and CDR2 YENEEA. Here the CDR3 DNA reads TGTGCCAGCAGCTCCGGGGGCCAAGAGACCCAGTACTTC. Its translation is CASSSGGQETQYF.

The gene calls are TRBV19 and TRBJ1-1, with D possibly TRBD1 on 6 matching bases. Germline assignment: CDR1 LNHDA and CDR2 SQIVND (reference sequence). Trimming took 6 bases from V and 0 from J, leaving 8 bases between them. The CDR3 loop spans 13 amino acids. The CDR3 nucleotides read TGTGCCAGTAGCTCAGGGGTGAACACTGAAGCTTTCTTT. It specifies CASSSGVNTEAFF. The variable domain in full, completed from reference TRBV19 and TRBJ1-1, reads DGGITQSPKYLFRKEGQNVTLSCEQNLNHDAMYWYRQDPGQGLRLIYYSQIVNDFQKGDIAEGYSVSREKKESFPLTVTSAQKNPTAFYLCASSSGVNTEAFFGQGTRLTVV.

The chain is built from TRBV5-5 and TRBJ1-1, with D hard to call. The CDR3 length is 15 residues. V was pared by 0 bases and J by 0 bases, with 9 bases between. CDR1 SGHKS and CDR2 YYEKEE come from the germline V gene (reference sequence). CDR3 DNA sequence: TGTGCCAGCAGCTTGGTGGAGCTTATGAACACTGAAGCTTTCTTT. This encodes CASSLVELMNTEAFF.

This clone was observed a few times. The chain links TRBV6-6 to TRBJ1-5; 10 bases align to TRBD1. The CDR3 has 15 residues. Per germline, CDR1 MNHNY and CDR2 SVGAGI (reference sequence). Trimming took 5 bases from V and 0 from J; bases not matched to a gene: 1. CDR3 sequence: CASSRDRGSNQPQHF. CDR3 coding DNA: TGTGCCAGCAGTCGGGACAGGGGTAGCAATCAGCCCCAGCATTTT.

In its sample, this clone was seen once. The chain carries TRBV11-2 and TRBJ1-2; TRBD1 matches at 9 bases. The CDR3 is made up of 14 amino acids. With 5 bases clipped from V and 7 bases from J, the junction kept 8 bases outside the gene matches. Germline loops: CDR1 SGHAT, CDR2 FQNNGV. The CDR3 DNA follows: TGTGCCAGCAGCCCCATCGGGACAGGGTTTGGCTACACCTTC. Translation gives CASSPIGTGFGYTF. Together with reference TRBV11-2 and TRBJ1-2, the CDR3 gives the full variable domain: EAGVAQSPRYKIIEKRQSVAFWCNPISGHATLYWYQQILGQGPKLLIQFQNNGVVDDSQLPKDRFSAERLKGVDSTLKIQPAKLEDSAVYLCASSPIGTGFGYTFGSGTRLTVV.

The chain uses TRBV6-4 and TRBJ2-5; 8 positions match TRBD1. Germline V gene lookup returns CDR1 MRHNA and CDR2 SNTAGT. This CDR3 is 13 amino acids long. Trimming cost V 5 bases and J 5 bases; bases outside gene matches: 4. DNA for the CDR3: TGTGCCAGCAGTCCTAACAGGGGGGAGACCCAGTACTTC. It is translated as CASSPNRGETQYF.